This passage covers 22 T cell receptor beta chains from one sample sequenced in a study of OX40 agonist ivuxolimab in advanced cancers. Profiling relied on immunoSEQ multiplex PCR, and the TCRdb table lists in-frame clones only, not all of them. The sample carries 99,000 or so clones, about 96% recorded once. Source: CD4+ or CD8+ T cells sorted from blood, taken in a trial of the OX40 agonist ivuxolimab. All receptors come from an adult with an advanced solid tumor such as melanoma, head and neck, liver or kidney cancer.

The chain recombines TRBV5-1 with TRBJ2-7; possibly TRBD1 for D (6 bases). CDR1 SGHRS and CDR2 YFSETQ come from the germline V gene. Trimming took off 4 bases at V and 5 bases at J, with 16 bases between the two ends. This CDR3 region has 14 residues. The CDR3 sequence: CASSRTASGNEQYF. The CDR3 bases are TGCGCCAGCAGCAGGACAGCTTCAGGTAACGAGCAGTACTTC.

The chain employs TRBV27 and TRBJ2-7, with TRBD1 matching 10 bases. Per the germline V gene, CDR1 is MNHEY and CDR2 is SMNVEV (reference sequence). The CDR3 runs to 14 residues. J gave up 4 bases and V 2 bases, and 2 bases lay outside the gene matches. CDR3 loop: CASSLGQGGYEQYF. CDR3 sequence (DNA): TGTGCCAGCAGTTTAGGACAGGGGGGGTACGAGCAGTACTTC.

V and J are TRBV28 and TRBJ2-3; possibly TRBD2 for D (5 bases). Trimming removed 6 bases at V and 0 bases at J, with 13 bases between. CDR3 length: 15 amino acids. CDR1 and CDR2 (germline): MDHEN, SYDVKM. CDR3 sequence: CASSFQRISTDTQYF. CDR3 nucleotide sequence: TGTGCCAGCAGCTTCCAGCGGATCAGCACAGATACGCAGTATTTT. The entire variable domain, with the rest obtained from reference TRBV28 and TRBJ2-3, is as follows: DVKVTQSSRYLVKRTGEKVFLECVQDMDHENMFWYRQDPGLGLRLIYFSYDVKMKEKGDIPEGYSVSREKKERFSLILESASTNQTSMYLCASSFQRISTDTQYFGPGTRLTVL.

The chain is built from TRBV6-5 and TRBJ2-3; 9 bases are a match to TRBD2. The CDR3 loop spans 15 amino acids. With V trimmed by 5 bases and J by 0 bases, 3 bases remained unmatched. Germline V gene data show CDR1 as MNHEY and CDR2 as SVGAGI. The CDR3 bases are TGTGCCAGCAGTCCCAGCGGGGGGAGCACAGATACGCAGTATTTT. Protein product: CASSPSGGSTDTQYF.

CDR3: CASSYSPSNYGYTF. CDR3 in DNA: TGTGCCAGCAGTTACTCGCCCAGCAACTATGGCTACACCTTC. This chain uses TRBV6-5 with TRBJ1-2, with D unresolved. Trimming removed 0 bases at V and 2 bases at J, with 7 bases between. Germline V CDR1 and CDR2: MNHEY, SVGAGI. The CDR3 length is 14 residues.

Comments on this clone: The same CDR3 is also encoded by other DNA sequences in this sample. The chain carries TRBV6-5 and TRBJ2-7; D gene ambiguous. Between the trimmed V and J ends, which lost 0 bases and 0 bases, there was a span of 3 bases. Germline lookup yields CDR1 MNHEY and CDR2 SVGAGI. This CDR3 has 13 amino acids. CDR3 region: CASSYSDSYEQYF. The CDR3 nucleotides are TGTGCCAGCAGTTACTCGGACTCCTACGAGCAGTACTTC.

The rearrangement uses TRBV7-3 and TRBJ2-3; 7 bases line up with TRBD2. This CDR3 region has 16 residues. In germline, CDR1 is SGHTA, CDR2 FQGTGA. V shed 0 bases and J 2 bases; nucleotides not matched to a gene: 5. This chain's CDR3 is CASSLTLAGDTDTQYF. In DNA, the CDR3 is TGTGCCAGCAGCTTAACGTTGGCGGGGGACACAGATACGCAGTATTTT.

The genes are TRBV6-5 and TRBJ2-7; D remains ambiguous. Trimming took 0 bases from V and 3 from J, leaving 6 bases between them. The CDR3 consists of 13 residues. Germline V gene data show CDR1 as MNHEY and CDR2 as SVGAGI. DNA for the CDR3: TGTGCCAGCAGTTACTCCCCGTTCTACGAGCAGTACTTC. Protein: CASSYSPFYEQYF.

The V and J genes are TRBV5-6 and TRBJ2-3; no clear D gene. The CDR3 is made up of 12 amino acids. V was shortened by 0 bases and J by 3 bases, with 2 bases between the two germline ends. In germline, CDR1 is SGHDT, CDR2 YYEEEE. In DNA form, the CDR3 reads TGTGCCAGCAGCTTGGTTACAGATACGCAGTATTTT. Amino acids: CASSLVTDTQYF. Full variable domain (outside the CDR3, taken from reference TRBV5-6 and TRBJ2-3): DAGVTQSPTHLIKTRGQQVTLRCSPKSGHDTVSWYQQALGQGPQFIFQYYEEEERQRGNFPDRFSGHQFPNYSSELNVNALLLGDSALYLCASSLVTDTQYFGPGTRLTVL.

This clone was counted once. CDR3 amino acids: CASSGTGYYGYTF. The CDR3 nucleotides read TGTGCCAGCAGCGGGACAGGGTACTATGGCTACACCTTC. The rearrangement joins TRBV9 to TRBJ1-2, with 8 bases lining up with TRBD1. V gave up 3 bases and J gave up 3 bases; unmatched junction bases: 1. The CDR3 extends over 13 amino acids. CDR1 and CDR2 from the germline V gene are SGDLS and YYNGEE.

The chain uses TRBV6-6 and TRBJ2-7; D ambiguous. The germline V and J ends were trimmed by 2 bases and 4 bases, with 15 bases remaining between them. CDR3 length: 15 residues. Germline V CDR1 and CDR2: MNHNY, SVGAGI (reference sequence). CDR3 loop: CASSYQTFPEYEQYF. The CDR3 DNA sequence: TGTGCCAGCAGTTACCAAACCTTTCCCGAGTACGAGCAGTACTTC.

The count of this clone is one. V and J are TRBV9 and TRBJ2-1, with D possibly being TRBD1 (5 bases). V shed 3 bases and J shed 8 bases, with 9 bases lying between them. CDR1 SGDLS and CDR2 YYNGEE come from the germline V gene. The CDR3 spans 12 residues. The CDR3, as DNA: TGTGCCAGCAGCGACCCGACAGATGAGCAGTTCTTC. This encodes CASSDPTDEQFF.

The chain joins TRBV13 to TRBJ1-1; D is unclear. Germline V lookup: CDR1 PRHDT, CDR2 FYEKMQ (reference sequence). The CDR3 loop spans 14 amino acids. Between the trimmed V and J ends, which lost 5 bases and 1 base, there was a span of 11 bases. DNA for the CDR3: TGTGCCAGCAGCCCGCGGACCGGGAACACTGAAGCTTTCTTT. This translates into CASSPRTGNTEAFF.

The chain is built from TRBV4-2 and TRBJ2-1, with a possible D match to TRBD2 (6 bases). CDR3 length: 16 amino acids. V lost 1 base to trimming and J lost 1 base, with 11 bases between them. Germline loops: CDR1 LGHNA, CDR2 YNFKEQ. CDR3: CASSQAPGVSYNEQFF. The CDR3 nucleotides read TGTGCCAGCAGCCAAGCCCCGGGGGTTTCCTACAATGAGCAGTTCTTC.

This chain joins TRBV2 and TRBJ1-1; no definite D call. CDR1 SNHLY and CDR2 FYNNEI come from the germline V gene. The V end lost 3 bases, the J end lost 0 bases, and 2 bases lay between the germline ends. CDR3 length: 12 amino acids. CDR3 loop: CASSDLNTEAFF. As DNA, the CDR3 is TGTGCCAGCAGTGACCTGAACACTGAAGCTTTCTTT.

The CDR3 reads CASSLSVGPLEAFF. The DNA of the CDR3 is TGTGCCAGCAGTTTATCGGTGGGGCCCCTTGAAGCTTTCTTT. The chain uses TRBV27 and TRBJ1-1; TRBD1 might be the D (5 bases). CDR3 length: 14 residues. The germline V gene has CDR1 MNHEY and CDR2 SMNVEV (reference sequence). Trimming shortened V by 0 bases and J by 7 bases, and 12 bases separated the two germline ends.

The chain uses TRBV5-1 and TRBJ1-1; D remains unclear. CDR3 length: 13 residues. V lost 4 bases and J lost 1, with 8 bases in between. CDR1 is SGHRS and CDR2 is YFSETQ in the germline V gene. The CDR3, as DNA: TGCGCCAGCAGCCCTTTAGGGAACACTGAAGCTTTCTTT. It encodes CASSPLGNTEAFF.

The V gene is TRBV10-1, the J gene TRBJ2-2, with unresolved D. V gave up 6 bases and J gave up 1 base, with 12 bases separating them. The V gene's germline CDR1 is WNHNN and CDR2 SYGVQD (reference sequence). CDR3 length: 15 amino acids. CDR3: CASSVETLNTGELFF. For the CDR3, the DNA is TGCGCCAGCAGCGTTGAAACTTTGAACACCGGGGAGCTGTTTTTT.

The chain employs TRBV28 and TRBJ2-3, with a tentative D call TRBD2 (6 bases). Germline V gene lookup returns CDR1 MDHEN and CDR2 SYDVKM. Trimming took off 4 bases at V and 4 bases at J, with 27 bases between the two ends. CDR3 length: 19 residues. CDR3 bases: TGTGCCAGCAGTTCTCTTTCCGAACGACTAGTCCAAAGCCCAGATACGCAGTATTTT. This encodes CASSSLSERLVQSPDTQYF. The full variable domain, its missing parts supplied by reference TRBV28 and TRBJ2-3, is DVKVTQSSRYLVKRTGEKVFLECVQDMDHENMFWYRQDPGLGLRLIYFSYDVKMKEKGDIPEGYSVSREKKERFSLILESASTNQTSMYLCASSSLSERLVQSPDTQYFGPGTRLTVL.

The V and J genes are TRBV29-1 and TRBJ2-5; D may be TRBD1 (5 bases). V gave up 7 bases and J gave up 5 bases, with 17 bases separating them. This CDR3 comprises 13 residues. Germline CDR1 SQVTM, CDR2 ANQGSEA. This chain's CDR3 is CSAEIQGWETQYF. The CDR3 region has the DNA TGCAGCGCGGAGATTCAGGGTTGGGAGACCCAGTACTTC.

This clone came up once. The chain uses TRBV7-2 and TRBJ2-1; TRBD1 or TRBD2 may be the D gene (5 bases each). The CDR3 runs 17 residues. Trimming took off 5 bases at V and 8 bases at J, with 25 bases between the two ends. From germline, CDR1 is SGHTA and CDR2 FQGNSA. In DNA, the CDR3 is TGTGCCAGCAGCCGGTTTCCAGCCGGGACCGCGGACGATGAGCAGTTCTTC. The encoded protein is CASSRFPAGTADDEQFF. Full variable domain (remainder filled in from reference TRBV7-2 and TRBJ2-1): GAGVSQSPSNKVTEKGKDVELRCDPISGHTALYWYRQSLGQGLEFLIYFQGNSAPDKSGLPSDRFSAERTGGSVSTLTIQRTQQEDSAVYLCASSRFPAGTADDEQFFGPGTRLTVL.

The V and J genes are TRBV12-5 and TRBJ2-7; 7 bases line up with TRBD1. Germline CDR1 and CDR2: LGHNT and FRNRAP. The CDR3 contains 15 residues. V lost 6 bases and J lost 2; bases outside the gene matches: 10. The CDR3 DNA reads as TGTGCTAGTGGCCCCGACGACAGGGCAACCTACGAGCAGTACTTC. Translation gives CASGPDDRATYEQYF.